This T cell receptor (beta chain) is drawn from a study of T cell responses to AZD1222 COVID-19 vaccine. Germline V gene sequence: CDR1 SGHNT, CDR2 YYREEE (reference sequence). There are 14 residues in the CDR3. V lost 4 bases, J lost 2 bases, and 10 bases lay in between. The table came from immunoSEQ multiplex PCR; TCRdb's copy has only in-frame clones and leaves some out. The sample shows tens of thousands of clones, 65% to 90% of them seen only once. The sequence derives from an adult in good health. The sequences come from peripheral blood, collected on day 0 of AZD1222 vaccination. The chain has TRBV5-4 and TRBJ1-3; tentative D call: TRBD1 (6 bases). The CDR3 spells CASSQDSTGNTIYF. The CDR3 DNA follows: TGTGCCAGCAGCCAGGACAGCACTGGAAACACCATATATTTT. The full variable domain, in which reference TRBV5-4 and TRBJ1-3 provide the parts outside the CDR3, is ETGVTQSPTHLIKTRGQQVTLRCSSQSGHNTVSWYQQALGQGPQFIFQYYREEENGRGNFPPRFSGLQFPNYSSELNVNALELDDSALYLCASSQDSTGNTIYFGEGSWLTVV.